Listed below are T cell receptor beta chains from one sample, sequenced in a study of blood T cell repertoires in COVID-19. Generated by immunoSEQ multiplex PCR, the TCRdb table keeps only in-frame clones and is missing some. The sample gives more than 150,000 clones, 70% to 90% of which show up once; 20% to 25% is in the top ten. The sequencing input was peripheral blood. The receptor set was obtained from an older man with active or convalescent COVID-19. Each CDR3 is given with its conserved first and last residue. D genes are given only for firm matches. Expanded clones get a size class; other rows say once, few or many, or leave the size out.

V gene,J gene,D gene,clone size,CDR3 protein,CDR3 DNA
TRBV2,TRBJ2-2,TRBD1,few,CASSRQGGTGELFF,TGTGCCAGCAGTAGACAGGGGGGAACCGGGGAGCTGTTTTTT
TRBV10-1,TRBJ2-1,-,-,CASSSSSYNEQFF,TGCGCCAGTAGCTCGAGCTCCTACAATGAGCAGTTCTTC
TRBV19,TRBJ2-3,-,-,CASSSARETSTDTQYF,TGTGCCAGTAGTAGCGCGCGGGAAACTAGCACAGATACGCAGTATTTT
TRBV6-1,TRBJ1-5,TRBD1,-,CASSDGQGHQPQHF,TGTGCCAGCAGTGACGGACAGGGACATCAGCCCCAGCATTTT
TRBV5-4,TRBJ2-2,-,-,CASRGDFSNTGELFF,TGTGCCAGCAGGGGGGACTTCTCGAACACCGGGGAGCTGTTTTTT
TRBV27,TRBJ2-7,TRBD1,-,CASSLVQGAAEQYF,TGTGCCAGCAGTTTAGTACAGGGGGCTGCCGAGCAGTACTTC
TRBV11-3,TRBJ2-7,-,-,CASSLGFEGEQYF,TGTGCCAGCAGCTTGGGATTCGAGGGCGAGCAGTACTTC
TRBV19,TRBJ1-5,-,-,CASSIQGYNQPQHF,TGTGCTAGTAGTATTCAGGGTTACAATCAGCCCCAGCATTTT
TRBV5-4,TRBJ2-1,-,-,CASSLTLTSYNEQFF,TGTGCCAGCAGCTTGACTCTTACCTCCTACAATGAGCAGTTCTTC
TRBV18,TRBJ1-3,TRBD1,-,CASSPEGARGNTIYF,TGTGCCAGCTCACCGGAGGGGGCGAGAGGAAACACCATATATTTT
TRBV18,TRBJ2-7,TRBD1,-,CASSPSGQGAYEQYF,TGTGCCAGCTCACCCTCGGGACAGGGGGCTTACGAGCAGTACTTC
TRBV5-1,TRBJ2-3,TRBD2,-,CASSLDLAGGQTDTQYF,TGCGCCAGCAGCTTGGACCTAGCGGGGGGGCAGACAGATACGCAGTATTTT
TRBV11-3,TRBJ1-3,-,few,CASSSLPGNTIYF,TGTGCCAGCAGCTCTCTACCTGGAAACACCATATATTTT
TRBV12-3/TRBV12-4,TRBJ1-2,-,-,CASSSEGSQGYTF,TGTGCCAGCAGTAGCGAGGGATCGCAAGGCTACACCTTC
TRBV27,TRBJ2-7,-,-,CASSLQRNTYEQYF,TGTGCCAGCAGTTTGCAGCGGAACACCTACGAGCAGTACTTC
TRBV6-1,TRBJ1-2,TRBD1,-,CASSDTGTGYGYTF,TGTGCCAGCAGTGATACCGGGACAGGTTATGGCTACACCTTC
TRBV19,TRBJ1-4,TRBD1,-,CASSIKGARGEKLFF,TGTGCCAGTAGTATAAAGGGGGCGCGTGGTGAAAAACTGTTTTTT
TRBV6-5,TRBJ2-7,TRBD1,-,CASIPTGGREQYF,TGTGCCAGCATCCCGACAGGGGGAAGGGAGCAGTACTTC
TRBV28,TRBJ2-1,-,-,CASSLFDEQFF,TGTGCCAGCAGTTTATTCGATGAGCAGTTCTTC
TRBV16,TRBJ1-2,-,-,CASSQSGGRGFYTF,TGTGCCAGCAGCCAATCGGGGGGACGAGGATTCTACACCTTC
TRBV18,TRBJ1-1,TRBD1,-,CASSPQTGFSEAFF,TGTGCCAGCTCACCACAGACAGGGTTTTCTGAAGCTTTCTTT
TRBV27,TRBJ1-1,-,-,CASSLLGSYAGTEAFF,TGTGCCAGCAGCTTATTAGGGTCCTACGCGGGCACTGAAGCTTTCTTT
TRBV4-3,TRBJ1-4,-,-,CASSTGYKGMWSNEKLFF,TGCGCCAGCAGCACAGGGTACAAAGGGATGTGGTCTAATGAAAAACTGTTTTTT
TRBV2,TRBJ1-6,-,-,CASEPDRNSPLHF,TGTGCCAGTGAACCAGACAGAAATTCACCCCTCCACTTT
TRBV15,TRBJ1-4,-,-,CATSRAGGEGEKLFF,TGTGCCACCAGCAGAGCCGGGGGGGAGGGCGAAAAACTGTTTTTT
TRBV27,TRBJ2-7,TRBD1,-,CASSRQGTYEQYF,TGTGCCAGCAGTAGACAGGGAACCTACGAGCAGTACTTC
TRBV28,TRBJ2-3,TRBD2,-,CASSFGSGKGFSTDTQYF,TGTGCCAGCAGTTTCGGAAGCGGGAAGGGATTTAGCACAGATACGCAGTATTTT
TRBV7-9,TRBJ1-3,-,-,CASSNGGFSGNTIYF,TGTGCCAGCAGCAATGGGGGCTTCTCTGGAAACACCATATATTTT
TRBV30,TRBJ1-5,-,-,CAWSVRGQPQHF,TGTGCCTGGAGTGTAAGGGGACAGCCCCAGCATTTT
TRBV6-2/TRBV6-3,TRBJ1-2,-,once,CASSSLGPANYGYTF,TGTGCCAGCAGTTCCCTGGGGCCAGCTAACTATGGCTACACCTTC
TRBV18,TRBJ2-1,TRBD2,-,CASTRTSGPYNEQFF,TGTGCCAGCACCCGGACTAGCGGTCCCTACAATGAGCAGTTCTTC
TRBV10-2,TRBJ1-3,TRBD1,-,CASWQGAGNTIYF,TGCGCCAGCTGGCAGGGGGCTGGAAACACCATATATTTT
TRBV7-2,TRBJ1-4,-,-,CASSPQQGPNEKLFF,TGTGCCAGCAGCCCACAACAGGGCCCTAATGAAAAACTGTTTTTT
TRBV30,TRBJ1-5,TRBD1,-,CAWRDRGRQPQHF,TGTGCCTGGAGGGACAGGGGTCGACAGCCCCAGCATTTT